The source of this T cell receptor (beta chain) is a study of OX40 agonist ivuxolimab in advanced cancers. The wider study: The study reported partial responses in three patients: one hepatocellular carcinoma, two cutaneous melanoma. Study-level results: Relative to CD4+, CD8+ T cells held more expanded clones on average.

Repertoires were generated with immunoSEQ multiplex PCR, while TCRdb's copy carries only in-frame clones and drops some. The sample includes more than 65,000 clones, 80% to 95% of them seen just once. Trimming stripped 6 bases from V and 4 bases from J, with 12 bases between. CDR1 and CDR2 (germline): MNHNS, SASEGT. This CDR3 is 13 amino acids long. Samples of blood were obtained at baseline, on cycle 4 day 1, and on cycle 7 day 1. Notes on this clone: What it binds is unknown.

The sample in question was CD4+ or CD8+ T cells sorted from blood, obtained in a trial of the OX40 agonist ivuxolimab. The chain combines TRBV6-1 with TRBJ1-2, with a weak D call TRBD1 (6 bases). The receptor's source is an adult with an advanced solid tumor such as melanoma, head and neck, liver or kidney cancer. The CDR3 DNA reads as TGTGCCAGCAGGACCGGACAGAGCTATGGCTACACCTTC. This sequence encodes CASRTGQSYGYTF.